Listed here are 8 T cell receptor beta chains from one sample, sequenced in a study of cytotoxic CD8 clonotypes in ibrutinib-treated CLL. This table comes from immunoSEQ multiplex PCR, and its TCRdb copy is limited to in-frame clones, with some not included. In the table there are some 160,000 clones, roughly 80% of which are singletons. This sample comprised PBMCs, obtained after 12 months of ibrutinib treatment. Receptors were obtained from a human donor with chronic lymphocytic leukemia.

The chain links TRBV7-6 to TRBJ2-7, with 9 bases aligning to TRBD1. This CDR3 contains 15 residues. The trim removed 5 bases at V and 3 bases at J, leaving 8 bases unmatched. Germline V gene lookup returns CDR1 SGHVS and CDR2 FNYEAQ. Here the CDR3 DNA reads TGTGCCAGCAGCAGACGGACAGGGGTAAACTACGAGCAGTACTTC. Translating it yields CASSRRTGVNYEQYF.

This sequence joins TRBV19 and TRBJ2-7, with 8 bases lining up with TRBD1. After removal of 3 bases from V and 4 bases from J, the junction contained 8 bases not matched to a gene. CDR1 and CDR2 (germline): LNHDA, SQIVND (reference sequence). CDR3 length equals 15 residues. The CDR3 region is CASSIGRGLGYEQYF. For the CDR3, the DNA is TGTGCCAGTAGTATCGGCAGGGGGCTAGGATACGAGCAGTACTTC.

This chain uses TRBV5-1 with TRBJ2-7; TRBD2 agrees at 9 bases. Germline CDR1 reads SGHRS; CDR2 reads YFSETQ. With 0 bases clipped from V and 7 bases from J, the junction kept 8 bases outside the gene matches. This CDR3 region has 15 residues. The chain's CDR3 is CASSLVAGGPFEQYF. The CDR3 DNA is TGCGCCAGCAGCTTGGTGGCGGGAGGGCCGTTTGAGCAGTACTTC.

The chain combines TRBV7-2 with TRBJ2-7; D remains ambiguous. CDR1 and CDR2 (germline): SGHTA, FQGNSA. This CDR3 is built from 13 residues. V gave up 6 bases and J gave up 2 bases, with 11 bases separating them. CDR3 in amino acids: CASSSHGAYEQYF. The CDR3 bases are TGTGCCAGCAGTTCCCACGGAGCCTACGAGCAGTACTTC.

This sequence joins TRBV4-3 and TRBJ2-7; TRBD1 might be the D (6 bases). V was cut by 4 bases and J by 3 bases, with 16 bases left in between. CDR3 size: 15 residues. In germline, CDR1 is LGHNA, CDR2 YSLEER. The CDR3 sequence is CASSRAIQGYYEQYF. Written as DNA, the CDR3 is TGCGCCAGCAGCCGCGCGATACAGGGTTACTACGAGCAGTACTTC.

The V and J genes are TRBV19 and TRBJ2-2; D ambiguous. The V gene's germline CDR1 is LNHDA and CDR2 SQIVND (reference sequence). The V and J ends lost 5 bases and 9 bases respectively, with 13 bases between them. The CDR3 runs 13 residues. The CDR3 loop is CASSSGRTWELFF. The DNA of the CDR3 is TGTGCCAGTAGTTCAGGAAGGACCTGGGAGCTGTTTTTT.

The chain is built from TRBV4-3 and TRBJ2-7; TRBD2 matches 7 bases. The V and J ends lost 0 bases and 0 bases, in that order; junction bases with no gene match: 5. This CDR3 is 16 amino acids long. The germline V gene encodes CDR1 LGHNA and CDR2 YSLEER. The CDR3 DNA is TGCGCCAGCAGCCAAGATCGCGGCGGGAGCTCCTACGAGCAGTACTTC. Translated: CASSQDRGGSSYEQYF.

V gene TRBV19 combines with J gene TRBJ2-2, with D possibly TRBD1 on 6 matching bases. V shed 5 bases and J shed 1 base, with 8 bases lying between them. The germline gives CDR1 LNHDA, CDR2 SQIVND (reference sequence). The CDR3 consists of 14 residues. Written as DNA, the CDR3 is TGTGCCAGTAGTGGGACATTGAACACCGGGGAGCTGTTTTTT. This gives the protein CASSGTLNTGELFF. Drawing the rest from reference TRBV19 and TRBJ2-2, the complete variable domain is DGGITQSPKYLFRKEGQNVTLSCEQNLNHDAMYWYRQDPGQGLRLIYYSQIVNDFQKGDIAEGYSVSREKKESFPLTVTSAQKNPTAFYLCASSGTLNTGELFFGEGSRLTVL.